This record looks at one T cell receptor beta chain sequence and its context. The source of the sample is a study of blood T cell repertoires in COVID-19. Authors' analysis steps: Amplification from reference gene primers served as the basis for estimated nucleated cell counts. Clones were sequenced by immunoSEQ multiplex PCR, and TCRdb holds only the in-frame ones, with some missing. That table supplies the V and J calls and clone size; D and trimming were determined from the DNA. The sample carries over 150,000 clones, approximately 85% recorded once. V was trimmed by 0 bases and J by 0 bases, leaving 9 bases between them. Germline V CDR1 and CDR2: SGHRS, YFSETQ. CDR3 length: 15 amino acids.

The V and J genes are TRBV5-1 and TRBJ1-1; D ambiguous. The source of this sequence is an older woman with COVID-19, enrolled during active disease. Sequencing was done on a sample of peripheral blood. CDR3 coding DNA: TGCGCCAGCAGCTTGGTAGTCAGCGTGAACACTGAAGCTTTCTTT. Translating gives CASSLVVSVNTEAFF.